This T cell receptor beta chain was sequenced in a study of cytomegalovirus exposure and HLA in healthy donors. Of note for this clone: Its specificity is unknown.

PCR amplification relied on 60 Vbeta primers (plus 13 Jbeta primers). Using immunoSEQ multiplex PCR, the repertoire was profiled, and TCRdb retains in-frame clones only, with some absent. The data contain some 160,000 clones, around 77% of them singletons. Study-wide findings and caveats: It was reported that the classifier diagnosed cytomegalovirus status with high specificity and sensitivity in both the original and validation cohorts. The productive fraction for most TCR beta V segments was about 87% or about 30% in an earlier analysis.

Sequenced material: PBMCs. The clonotype was recovered from a man aged 50 to 60 in good health and CMV-seropositive.

CDR3 sequence (DNA): TGCGCCAGCAGCCAAGATAGTCCCGTTCGAGGCTACACCTTC. Amino acids: CASSQDSPVRGYTF. This sequence joins TRBV4-1 and TRBJ1-2; no clear D gene. From germline, CDR1 is MGHRA and CDR2 YSYEKL. CDR3 length: 14 amino acids. V was trimmed by 0 bases and J by 8 bases, leaving 13 bases between them.